Here is one TCR beta chain with its context. The antigen is not known. This sample is part of a study of blood T cells in healthy people across ages. The study, taken as a whole, reports: Age brought a roughly linear fall in TCR beta diversity measured per million T cells. Greater diversity and more naive CD4+ cells were seen in long-lived donors than in aged donors.

A second roughly 6 to 11 cycle PCR used barcoded and J-beta primers. TCRdb itself ran the 5' RACE reads through MiXCR, one entry per CDR3 protein. The profile shows some 1.8 million distinct CDR3 sequences, about two fifths of them singletons. Germline CDR1 and CDR2: SGHTA and FQGNSA. The CDR3 loop spans 15 amino acids. The V and J ends lost 5 bases and 7 bases, in that order; junction bases with no gene match: 10. RNA extraction gave at least 5 micrograms of total RNA per sample. Sequences were obtained from blood. This receptor was identified in a human donor in good health. The V and J genes are TRBV7-2 and TRBJ1-2, with 10 bases identical to TRBD1. The CDR3 sequence: CASSQLTGGLGGYTF. For the CDR3, the DNA is TGTGCCAGCAGCCAATTGACAGGGGGCCTGGGTGGCTACACCTTC.